This is a list of T cell receptor beta chains from one sample in a study of shared clonotypes between healthy human individuals. Repertoires were generated with immunoSEQ multiplex PCR, while TCRdb's copy carries only in-frame clones and drops some. The data contain some 1.5 million clones, more than 95% of them singletons. Sequences were obtained from naive CD4+ T cells sorted from blood. All receptors derive from a man in his thirties or forties in good health. The CDR3 runs from the conserved cysteine through the conserved F or W. D genes are given only for firm matches. Not all rows give a size; the values are once, few, many and, for expanded clones, a class.

cdr3_aa,cdr3_nt,v_call,clone_size,d_call,j_call
CAIEANRGPTPEQYF,TGTGCCATCGAAGCCAACAGGGGGCCTACGCCCGAGCAGTACTTC,TRBV7-9,.,TRBD1,TRBJ2-7
CASSQLDRNGGYTF,TGTGCCAGCTCACAACTGGACAGAAATGGTGGCTACACCTTC,TRBV18,.,.,TRBJ1-2
CASSLERGRDEQFF,TGTGCCAGCAGCTTAGAGCGGGGGAGAGATGAGCAGTTCTTC,TRBV11-2,.,TRBD2,TRBJ2-1
CASSVRRGNTEAFF,TGTGCCAGCAGTGTCCGCAGGGGTAACACTGAAGCTTTCTTT,TRBV2,.,.,TRBJ1-1
CASSLSTRPGRREYEQYF,TGTGCCAGCAGCTTGTCAACCCGGCCCGGTCGGCGGGAGTACGAGCAGTACTTC,TRBV5-4,once,TRBD2,TRBJ2-7
CAWTSGNTYNEQFF,TGTGCCTGGACGAGCGGGAATACCTACAATGAGCAGTTCTTC,TRBV30,.,TRBD2,TRBJ2-1
CASSDIIPGELFF,TGTGCCAGCAGTGACATAATTCCCGGGGAGCTGTTTTTT,TRBV25-1,.,.,TRBJ2-2
CASRLVSTDTQYF,TGTGCCAGCAGACTAGTAAGCACAGATACGCAGTATTTT,TRBV6-1,.,.,TRBJ2-3
CASSLMVGVSYNEQFF,TGTGCCAGCAGCTTAATGGTGGGAGTGTCCTACAATGAGCAGTTCTTC,TRBV7-3,.,.,TRBJ2-1
CASSQTSGVYNEQFF,TGTGCCAGTAGTCAGACTAGCGGGGTTTACAATGAGCAGTTCTTC,TRBV19,.,TRBD2,TRBJ2-1
CASSPRLAGTTDTQYF,TGTGCCAGCAGCCCTAGACTAGCGGGTACCACAGATACGCAGTATTTT,TRBV5-6,.,TRBD2,TRBJ2-3
CASSEPNLNQPQHF,TGTGCCAGCAGTGAACCCAACCTTAATCAGCCCCAGCATTTT,TRBV2,.,.,TRBJ1-5
CASSPDRDQPQHF,TGTGCCAGCAGCCCAGACAGGGACCAGCCCCAGCATTTT,TRBV27,.,TRBD1,TRBJ1-5
CASSLAPARLAAGGNEQFF,TGTGCCAGCAGCTTAGCCCCAGCCCGACTAGCGGCCGGCGGCAATGAGCAGTTCTTC,TRBV11-2,.,TRBD2,TRBJ2-1
CASVRQGAPSNQPQHF,TGTGCCAGCGTAAGACAGGGGGCTCCCTCCAATCAGCCCCAGCATTTT,TRBV6-6,.,TRBD1,TRBJ1-5